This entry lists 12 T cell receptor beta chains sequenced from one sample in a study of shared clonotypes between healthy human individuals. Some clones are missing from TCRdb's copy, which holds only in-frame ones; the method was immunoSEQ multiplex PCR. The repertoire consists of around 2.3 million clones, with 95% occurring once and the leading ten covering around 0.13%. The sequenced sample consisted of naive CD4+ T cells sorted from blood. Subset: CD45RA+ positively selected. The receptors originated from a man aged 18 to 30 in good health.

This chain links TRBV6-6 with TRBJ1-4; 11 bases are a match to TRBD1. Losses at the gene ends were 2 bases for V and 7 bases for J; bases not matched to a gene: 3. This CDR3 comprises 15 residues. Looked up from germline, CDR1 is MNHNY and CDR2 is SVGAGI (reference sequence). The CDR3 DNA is TGTGCCAGCAGTTACCCGGGACAGGGGGGTGAAAAACTGTTTTTT. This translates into CASSYPGQGGEKLFF.

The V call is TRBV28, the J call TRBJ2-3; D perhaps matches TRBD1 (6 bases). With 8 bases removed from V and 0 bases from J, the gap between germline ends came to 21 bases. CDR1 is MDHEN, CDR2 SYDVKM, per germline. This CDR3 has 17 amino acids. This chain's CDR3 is CASPNYPRDTSTDTQYF. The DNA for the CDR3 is TGTGCCAGCCCAAACTACCCCCGGGACACTAGCACAGATACGCAGTATTTT.

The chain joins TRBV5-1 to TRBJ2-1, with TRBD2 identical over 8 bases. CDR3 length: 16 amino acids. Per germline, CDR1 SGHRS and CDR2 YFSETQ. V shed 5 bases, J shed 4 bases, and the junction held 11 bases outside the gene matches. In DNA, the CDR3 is TGCGCCAGCAGTCGGGCGAGCGGGGGAAGTTACAATGAGCAGTTCTTC. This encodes CASSRASGGSYNEQFF.

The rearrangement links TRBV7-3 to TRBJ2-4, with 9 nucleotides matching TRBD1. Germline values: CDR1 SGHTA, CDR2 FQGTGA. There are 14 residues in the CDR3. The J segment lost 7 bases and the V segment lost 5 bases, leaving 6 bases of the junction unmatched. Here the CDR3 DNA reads TGTGCCAGCAGCACCCGACAGGGGGGCAACATTCAGTACTTC. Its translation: CASSTRQGGNIQYF.

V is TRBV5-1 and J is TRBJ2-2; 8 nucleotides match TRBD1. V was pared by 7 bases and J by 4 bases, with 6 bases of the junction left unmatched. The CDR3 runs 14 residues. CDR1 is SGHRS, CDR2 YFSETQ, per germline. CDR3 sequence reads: CASDHTGGTGELFF. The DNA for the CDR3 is TGCGCCAGCGACCACACAGGGGGCACCGGGGAGCTGTTTTTT.

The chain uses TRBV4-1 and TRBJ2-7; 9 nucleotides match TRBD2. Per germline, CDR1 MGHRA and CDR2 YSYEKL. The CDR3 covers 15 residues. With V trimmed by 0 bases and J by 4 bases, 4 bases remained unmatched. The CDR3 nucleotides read TGCGCCAGCAGCCAAGAGGGACTAGCAAGATACGAGCAGTACTTC. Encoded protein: CASSQEGLARYEQYF.

The CDR3 reads CAISESSRTGEYHGYTF. CDR3 sequence (DNA): TGTGCCATCAGTGAGTCTAGCCGAACAGGGGAGTACCATGGCTACACCTTC. The J gene is TRBJ1-2, the V gene TRBV10-3; 7 bases align to TRBD1. The trim removed 0 bases at V and 6 bases at J, leaving 13 bases unmatched. CDR3 length equals 17 residues. From germline, CDR1 is ENHRY and CDR2 SYGVKD.

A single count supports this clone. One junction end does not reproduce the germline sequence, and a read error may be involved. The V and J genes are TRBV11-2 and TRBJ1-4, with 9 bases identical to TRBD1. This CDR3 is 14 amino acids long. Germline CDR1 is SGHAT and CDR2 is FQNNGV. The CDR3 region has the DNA TGTGCCAGCAGCTCGAGTGGGACAGGGTATGTCGGAGATTTT. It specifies CASSSSGTGYVGDF.

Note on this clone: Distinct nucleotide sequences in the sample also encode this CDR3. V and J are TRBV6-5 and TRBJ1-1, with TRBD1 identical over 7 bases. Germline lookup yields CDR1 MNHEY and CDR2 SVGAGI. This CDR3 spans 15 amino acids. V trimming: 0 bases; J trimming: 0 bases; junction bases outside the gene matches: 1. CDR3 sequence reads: CASSYSGTVNTEAFF. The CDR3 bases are TGTGCCAGCAGTTACTCCGGGACAGTGAACACTGAAGCTTTCTTT.

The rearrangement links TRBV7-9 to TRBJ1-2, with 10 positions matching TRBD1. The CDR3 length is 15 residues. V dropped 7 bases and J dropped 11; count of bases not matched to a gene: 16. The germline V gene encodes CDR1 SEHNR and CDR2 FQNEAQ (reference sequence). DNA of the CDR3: TGTGCCAGCAACCAACTCGCCGGGACAGGGGTGGTGTACACCTTC. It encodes CASNQLAGTGVVYTF.

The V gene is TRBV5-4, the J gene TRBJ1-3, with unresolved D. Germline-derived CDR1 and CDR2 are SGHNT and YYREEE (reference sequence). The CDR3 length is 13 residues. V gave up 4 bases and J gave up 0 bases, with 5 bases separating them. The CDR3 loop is CASSLTSGNTIYF. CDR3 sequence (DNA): TGTGCCAGCAGCCTGACCTCTGGAAACACCATATATTTT.

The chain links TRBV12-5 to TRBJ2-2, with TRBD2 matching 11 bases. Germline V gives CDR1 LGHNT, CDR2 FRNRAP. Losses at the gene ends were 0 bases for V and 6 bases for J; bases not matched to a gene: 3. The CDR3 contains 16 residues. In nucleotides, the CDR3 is TGTGCTAGTGGTTTGGTACTAGCGGGAGTAGCCGGGGAGCTGTTTTTT. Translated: CASGLVLAGVAGELFF.